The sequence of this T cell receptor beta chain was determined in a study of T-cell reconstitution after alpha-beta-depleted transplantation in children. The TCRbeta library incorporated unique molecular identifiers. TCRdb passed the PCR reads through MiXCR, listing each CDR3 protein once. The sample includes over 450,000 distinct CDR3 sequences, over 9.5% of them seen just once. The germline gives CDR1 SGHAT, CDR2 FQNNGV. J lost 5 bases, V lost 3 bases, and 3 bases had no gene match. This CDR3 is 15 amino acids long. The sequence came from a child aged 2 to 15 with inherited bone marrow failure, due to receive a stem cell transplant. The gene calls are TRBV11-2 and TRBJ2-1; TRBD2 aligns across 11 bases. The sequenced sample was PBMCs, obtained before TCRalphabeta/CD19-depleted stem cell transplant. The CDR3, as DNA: TGTGCCAGCAGCTTGGGACTAGCGGACCACAATGAGCAGTTCTTC. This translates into CASSLGLADHNEQFF.